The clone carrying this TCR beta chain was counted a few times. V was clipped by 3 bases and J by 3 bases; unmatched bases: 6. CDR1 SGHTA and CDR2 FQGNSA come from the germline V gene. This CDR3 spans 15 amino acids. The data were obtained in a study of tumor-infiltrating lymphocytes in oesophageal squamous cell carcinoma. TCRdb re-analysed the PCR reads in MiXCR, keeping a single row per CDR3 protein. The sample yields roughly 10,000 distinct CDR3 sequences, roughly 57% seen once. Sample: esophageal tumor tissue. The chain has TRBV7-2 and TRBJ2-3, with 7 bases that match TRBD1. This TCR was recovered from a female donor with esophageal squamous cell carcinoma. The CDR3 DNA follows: TGTGCCAGCAGCTTCGATGCAGGGGGTACAGATACGCAGTATTTT. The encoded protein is CASSFDAGGTDTQYF.